Presented here are 26 T cell receptor beta chains from one specimen sequenced in a study of cytomegalovirus exposure and HLA in healthy donors. A multiplex PCR was run with 60 Vbeta primers and 13 Jbeta primers. Sequencing was performed with immunoSEQ multiplex PCR; in TCRdb, only in-frame clones are kept and a portion is missing. The sample has 150,000 to 160,000 clones, around 74% seen once; the top ten hold 2.8%. The specimen was PBMCs. The receptors derive from a young man in good health and CMV-seronegative.

The sample holds one count of this clone. This chain uses TRBV4-3 with TRBJ2-5; D is possibly TRBD1 (6 bases). Matching the DNA end better, TRBJ2-7 makes the J call doubtful. Germline V gives CDR1 LGHNA, CDR2 YSLEER. This CDR3 contains 15 residues. In nucleotides, the CDR3 is TGCGCCAGCAGCCAAACCGGGACAAAAGCCTACGAGCAGTACTTC. The encoded protein is CASSQTGTKAYEQYF.

The chain employs TRBV10-3 and TRBJ2-1; a weak D match, TRBD1 (6 bases). V shed 11 bases and J shed 2 bases, with 13 bases lying between them. Germline V CDR1 and CDR2: ENHRY, SYGVKD. The CDR3 is made up of 13 amino acids. DNA for the CDR3: TGTGCCCTTCGGACAGACCCCTACAATGAGCAGTTCTTC. Amino acid sequence: CALRTDPYNEQFF.

V is TRBV28 and J is TRBJ2-3; TRBD2 matches 7 bases. This CDR3 region has 15 residues. Germline lookup yields CDR1 MDHEN and CDR2 SYDVKM. V dropped 2 bases and J dropped 6; count of bases not matched to a gene: 8. Here the CDR3 reads CASSLAGDPRDTQYF. DNA of the CDR3: TGTGCCAGCAGTTTAGCGGGGGACCCCCGGGATACGCAGTATTTT.

The chain carries TRBV10-1 and TRBJ1-5, with D possibly being TRBD1 (6 bases). V shed 11 bases and J shed 0 bases, with 14 bases lying between them. Germline V gene data show CDR1 as WNHNN and CDR2 as SYGVQD (reference sequence). The CDR3 extends over 14 amino acids. This chain's CDR3 is CAVPGHLSNQPQHF. The CDR3, as DNA: TGCGCCGTCCCGGGACACCTTAGCAATCAGCCCCAGCATTTT.

CDR3 sequence reads: CAWRSGPQGTEAFF. For the CDR3, the DNA is TGTGCCTGGAGATCCGGGCCCCAGGGGACTGAAGCTTTCTTT. V and J are TRBV30 and TRBJ1-1, with D possibly TRBD1 on 6 matching bases. The CDR3 extends over 14 amino acids. Trimming left V 3 bases short and J 5 bases short, with 16 bases between. Germline CDR1 GTSNPN, CDR2 SVGIG (reference sequence).

The chain has TRBV6-5 and TRBJ1-1; 7 bases agree with TRBD1. The V and J ends lost 5 bases and 4 bases, in that order; junction bases with no gene match: 4. CDR1 and CDR2 from the germline V gene are MNHEY and SVGAGI. This CDR3 has 13 amino acids. CDR3 amino acids: CASSTQGSTEAFF. In DNA form, the CDR3 reads TGTGCCAGCAGTACACAGGGGAGCACTGAAGCTTTCTTT.

This chain connects TRBV28 to TRBJ2-3, with a possible D match to TRBD1 (6 bases). The CDR3 runs 13 residues. The V gene's germline CDR1 is MDHEN and CDR2 SYDVKM. The V gene lost 2 bases and the J gene lost 4 bases, with 7 bases spanning the gap. The CDR3 nucleotides are TGTGCCAGCAGTTTAACAGGGCCAGATACGCAGTATTTT. It is translated as CASSLTGPDTQYF.

The chain combines TRBV9 with TRBJ2-3; D may be TRBD1 (6 bases). V lost 3 bases and J lost 2, with 13 bases in between. Germline-derived CDR1 and CDR2 are SGDLS and YYNGEE. CDR3 size: 15 residues. The CDR3 protein is CASSAQGNPTDTQYF. The CDR3 DNA follows: TGTGCCAGCAGCGCACAGGGTAACCCCACAGATACGCAGTATTTT.

The rearrangement uses TRBV4-1 and TRBJ1-5; D unclear. The CDR3 has 20 residues. From germline, CDR1 is MGHRA and CDR2 YSYEKL. Trimming left V 2 bases short and J 6 bases short, with 29 bases between. Written as DNA, the CDR3 is TGCGCCAGCAGCCAAAACCCGAACGCCCCCAAGTCGTATTACGGTCAGCCCCAGCATTTT. Its protein product is CASSQNPNAPKSYYGQPQHF.

This chain connects TRBV6-4 to TRBJ2-3, with 12 bases fitting TRBD2. J gave up 0 bases and V 6 bases, and 13 bases lay outside the gene matches. This CDR3 has 19 residues. Germline lookup yields CDR1 MRHNA and CDR2 SNTAGT. Here the CDR3 DNA reads TGTGCCAGCAGCCAAGATCCAACTAGCGGGGGGCCAAGCACAGATACGCAGTATTTT. It translates to CASSQDPTSGGPSTDTQYF.

The chain has TRBV29-1 and TRBJ1-1, with 9 bases lining up with TRBD1. V lost 1 base and J lost 7; bases outside the gene matches: 1. The CDR3 has 12 amino acids. Germline CDR1 is SQVTM and CDR2 is ANQGSEA. The CDR3 region has the DNA TGCAGCGTTGAAGGACAGGGGGTTGAAGCTTTCTTT. Encoded protein: CSVEGQGVEAFF.

This clone was counted a few times. The chain carries TRBV6-1 and TRBJ2-6; no clear D gene. V lost 3 bases and J lost 0, with 6 bases in between. Looked up from germline, CDR1 is MNHNS and CDR2 is SASEGT. The CDR3 is 15 residues long. As DNA, the CDR3 is TGTGCCAGCAGTGAGAGGAGCTCTGGGGCCAACGTCCTGACTTTC. Encoded protein: CASSERSSGANVLTF.

The chain employs TRBV19 and TRBJ1-6, with 8 bases aligning to TRBD1. Germline loops: CDR1 LNHDA, CDR2 SQIVND (reference sequence). This CDR3 comprises 16 residues. Trimming cost V 5 bases and J 0 bases; bases outside gene matches: 3. The CDR3 spells CASSWTGTSYNSPLHF. Here the CDR3 DNA reads TGTGCCAGTAGTTGGACAGGGACCTCCTATAATTCACCCCTCCACTTT.

The chain joins TRBV6-1 to TRBJ1-2, with 10 positions matching TRBD1. CDR1 is MNHNS and CDR2 is SASEGT in the germline V gene. This CDR3 has 17 residues. After removal of 0 bases from V and 3 bases from J, the junction contained 7 bases not matched to a gene. The CDR3 protein is CASSEASGQGVHYGYTF. CDR3 nucleotides: TGTGCCAGCAGTGAAGCCTCTGGACAGGGGGTGCACTATGGCTACACCTTC.

The chain carries TRBV5-1 and TRBJ2-1, with 11 bases lining up with TRBD2. This CDR3 has 15 amino acids. CDR1 and CDR2 from the germline V gene are SGHRS and YFSETQ. V lost 1 base, J lost 9 bases, and 6 bases stayed unmatched. The chain's CDR3 is CASSLPSGGFSEQFF. Here the CDR3 DNA reads TGCGCCAGCAGCTTGCCTAGCGGGGGGTTTAGTGAGCAGTTCTTC.

V and J are TRBV18 and TRBJ1-2; 7 bases align to TRBD1. With V trimmed by 3 bases and J by 3 bases, 4 bases remained unmatched. The CDR3 loop spans 14 amino acids. Germline V gene lookup returns CDR1 KGHSH and CDR2 LQKENI. For the CDR3, the DNA is TGTGCCAGCTCACCGACAGGGCTCGACTATGGCTACACCTTC. Translated, it gives CASSPTGLDYGYTF.

This chain connects TRBV2 to TRBJ1-1; 7 bases are shared with TRBD1. The CDR3 sequence is 13 residues long. CDR1 is SNHLY and CDR2 is FYNNEI in the germline V gene. Germline trimming cut 4 bases from V and 4 bases from J; bases unmatched to any gene: 3. The CDR3 loop is CASSGYRGTEAFF. CDR3 DNA sequence: TGTGCCAGCAGTGGGTACAGGGGCACTGAAGCTTTCTTT.

This clone was found once. This chain joins TRBV2 and TRBJ1-1; TRBD1 matches 8 bases. Germline trimming cut 2 bases from V and 1 base from J; bases unmatched to any gene: 6. Germline loops: CDR1 SNHLY, CDR2 FYNNEI. The CDR3 consists of 16 residues. As DNA, the CDR3 is TGTGCCAGCAGTGAACCGGACAGGGCTCAGAACACTGAAGCTTTCTTT. It codes for CASSEPDRAQNTEAFF.

This clone was counted a single time. The genes are TRBV14 and TRBJ2-7; maybe TRBD2 (6 bases). The CDR3 has 15 amino acids. In germline, CDR1 is SGHDN, CDR2 FVKESK. V shed 3 bases and J shed 6 bases, with 18 bases lying between them. The CDR3 loop is CASSHLAGTPGEQYF. Written as DNA, the CDR3 is TGTGCCAGCAGCCACCTTGCCGGGACTCCAGGCGAGCAGTACTTC.

This clone is a singleton in its sample. The chain links TRBV4-3 to TRBJ2-5, with 8 nucleotides matching TRBD1. The assigned J gene may be wrong: the sequence end matches TRBJ2-7 better. Germline lookup yields CDR1 LGHNA and CDR2 YSLEER. CDR3 size: 15 residues. CDR3 region: CASSQPGQGTYEQYF. As DNA, the CDR3 is TGCGCCAGCAGCCAACCAGGACAGGGAACCTACGAGCAGTACTTC.

The V gene is TRBV7-2, the J gene TRBJ1-1; weak D call: TRBD1 (6 bases). Per germline, CDR1 SGHTA and CDR2 FQGNSA. This CDR3 region has 15 residues. Trimming took off 2 bases at V and 1 base at J, with 11 bases between the two ends. The CDR3 coding sequence is TGTGCCAGCAGCTTACAGGGGCGGAGGAACACTGAAGCTTTCTTT. This translates into CASSLQGRRNTEAFF.

Note on this clone: Mismatch with germline at one junction end may stem from a read error. The chain has TRBV7-9 and TRBJ2-4; possibly TRBD1 for D (5 bases). Germline CDR1 reads SEHNR; CDR2 reads FQNEAQ (reference sequence). The CDR3 has 15 amino acids. The CDR3 here is CSSSPYRLGHNIQYF. CDR3 DNA sequence: TGTTCCAGCAGCCCTTACAGGCTAGGGCATAACATTCAGTACTTC. Looking up the rest from reference TRBV7-9 and TRBJ2-4 gives the full variable domain: DTGVSQNPRHKITKRGQNVTFRCDPISEHNRLYWYRQTLGQGPEFLTYFQNEAQLEKSRLLSDRFSAERPKGSFSTLEIQRTEQGDSAMYLCSSSPYRLGHNIQYFGAGTRLSVL.

The chain has TRBV6-1 and TRBJ2-2; D is uncertain. CDR1 and CDR2 from the germline V gene are MNHNS and SASEGT. The CDR3 is made up of 13 amino acids. The V end lost 8 bases, the J end lost 8 bases, and 15 bases lay between the germline ends. The CDR3 DNA reads as TGTGCCAGCCGCGGTCCCGCCGGGGGGGAGCTGTTTTTT. It translates to CASRGPAGGELFF.

The V call is TRBV27, the J call TRBJ2-1; 7 bases are shared with TRBD2. Trimming cost V 1 base and J 5 bases; bases outside gene matches: 8. The CDR3 extends over 16 amino acids. Germline CDR1 MNHEY, CDR2 SMNVEV (reference sequence). CDR3 sequence: CASSLLGGGIHNEQFF. CDR3 bases: TGTGCCAGCAGTTTATTAGGCGGGGGTATCCACAATGAGCAGTTCTTC.

The chain combines TRBV2 with TRBJ1-5; 8 bases agree with TRBD1. CDR1 is SNHLY, CDR2 FYNNEI, per germline. The CDR3 consists of 13 residues. V shed 7 bases, J shed 6 bases, and the junction held 5 bases outside the gene matches. The CDR3 coding sequence is TGTGCCAGCAATGGACAGGGTGGTCAGCCCCAGCATTTT. This gives the protein CASNGQGGQPQHF.

Notes on this clone: The sample has other DNA sequences that encode this CDR3 too. This rearrangement joins TRBV5-4 to TRBJ2-2, with 9 nucleotides matching TRBD2. Looked up from germline, CDR1 is SGHNT and CDR2 is YYREEE (reference sequence). Trimming took 3 bases from V and 7 from J; bases not matched to a gene: 7. The CDR3 length is 15 residues. The CDR3 DNA reads TGTGCCAGCAGCTCGAGCGGGGGGTACTACGGGGAGCTGTTTTTT. Translated: CASSSSGGYYGELFF.